This TCR beta chain was documented in a study of Ad26.COV2.S vaccination and SARS-CoV-2 variants. With 5 bases removed from V and 4 bases from J, the gap between germline ends came to 12 bases. In germline, CDR1 is MNHEY, CDR2 SVGEGT. This CDR3 contains 14 residues. Regarding this clone: Its specificity is not known.

Using immunoSEQ multiplex PCR, the repertoire was profiled, and TCRdb retains in-frame clones only, with some absent. Here the sample spans about 350,000 clones, about 90% being singletons. Study-wide results and caveats: Spike-specific TCR breadth was greater after Ad26.COV2.S than placebo. Recipients of vaccine and of placebo showed similar breadth of their non-spike TCR repertoires.

The sample in question was peripheral blood, obtained after recovery from COVID-19. This TCR was recovered from a human donor who had recovered from COVID-19. The chain joins TRBV6-2 or TRBV6-3 to TRBJ1-3, with D possibly matching TRBD1 (5 bases). The CDR3: CASSPDISGNTIYF. In DNA, the CDR3 is TGTGCCAGCAGTCCGGACATATCAGGAAACACCATATATTTT.